The entry that follows covers one T cell receptor (beta chain) sequence. Assay: immunoSEQ multiplex PCR; the TCRdb copy retains only in-frame clones and omits some. Altogether around 46,000 clones are present, approximately 90% being singletons, with the ten largest covering about 5%. The CDR3 covers 15 residues. Per the germline V gene, CDR1 is LGHDT and CDR2 is YNNKEL (reference sequence). Between the trimmed V and J ends, which lost 0 bases and 2 bases, there was a span of 10 bases. This sample is drawn from a study of T cell responses to AZD1222 COVID-19 vaccine. The chain joins TRBV3-1 (or the pseudogene TRBV3-2) to TRBJ2-5, with D unresolved. The sequencing here drew on peripheral blood, taken 28 days after the second AZD1222 dose. This TCR derives from an adult who received the AZD1222 COVID-19 vaccine. CDR3 sequence: CASSQDYGSQETQYF. CDR3 in DNA: TGTGCCAGCAGCCAAGATTACGGTTCTCAAGAGACCCAGTACTTC.